Listed here are 20 T cell receptor beta chains from one sample, sequenced in a study of identical twins. In TCRdb, the 5' RACE reads were re-called with MiXCR into one record per CDR3 protein. The table shows more than 600,000 distinct CDR3 sequences, with about 18% occurring only once. The same sample was also used in a study of T cells expressing NK-cell markers.

The sequenced sample was PBMCs. These receptors originate from a woman in her late teens or twenties in good health.

This clonotype has a handful of counts. The chain joins TRBV10-3 to TRBJ2-5; D may be TRBD2 (5 bases). The CDR3 runs 13 residues. Trimming removed 4 bases at V and 4 bases at J, with 10 bases between. Germline CDR1 and CDR2: ENHRY and SYGVKD. DNA for the CDR3: TGTGCCATCAGTGCCGGGGTGAGAGAGACCCAGTACTTC. It yields the protein CAISAGVRETQYF.

This clonotype is medium-sized within its sample. The gene calls are TRBV24-1 and TRBJ2-1; the D is unclear. CDR1 is KGHDR, CDR2 SFDVKD, per germline. This CDR3 comprises 12 residues. V was cut by 4 bases and J by 5 bases, with 5 bases left in between. The CDR3 DNA follows: TGTGCCACCAGTGACAGCCACAATGAGCAGTTCTTC. It is translated as CATSDSHNEQFF.

There are a few counts of this clonotype. The chain has TRBV10-3 and TRBJ2-3, with 12 bases aligning to TRBD2. Trimming cost V 2 bases and J 3 bases; bases outside gene matches: 0. Germline V CDR1 and CDR2: ENHRY, SYGVKD. CDR3 length: 15 residues. CDR3 sequence (DNA): TGTGCCATCAGTGAGACTAGCGGGAGGACAGATACGCAGTATTTT. Amino acid sequence: CAISETSGRTDTQYF.

The chain uses TRBV5-1 and TRBJ1-2; tentatively, D is TRBD1 (6 bases). The CDR3 contains 15 residues. Trimming took 4 bases from V and 3 from J, leaving 16 bases between them. Germline CDR1 and CDR2: SGHRS and YFSETQ. The CDR3 loop is CASSRRGFPDYGYTF. In nucleotides, the CDR3 is TGCGCCAGCAGCCGAAGGGGGTTTCCGGACTATGGCTACACCTTC.

The chain has TRBV3-1 and TRBJ1-2, with unresolved D. The CDR3 has 14 amino acids. The V end was cut by 1 base, the J end by 4 bases, with 10 bases between. Germline V lookup: CDR1 LGHDT, CDR2 YNNKEL (reference sequence). CDR3 region: CASSQGGFGYGYTF. The CDR3 DNA reads TGTGCCAGCAGCCAAGGAGGGTTCGGCTATGGCTACACCTTC.

This clonotype was counted between two and nine times. The V and J genes are TRBV5-5 and TRBJ2-7; TRBD1 might be the D (5 bases). The germline V and J ends were trimmed by 1 base and 3 bases, with 8 bases remaining between them. CDR1 SGHKS and CDR2 YYEKEE come from the germline V gene (reference sequence). The CDR3 is 13 residues long. The CDR3 is CASSLLRGYEQYF. Written as DNA, the CDR3 is TGTGCCAGCAGCTTGTTAAGGGGCTACGAGCAGTACTTC. Using reference TRBV5-5 and TRBJ2-7 for the parts outside the CDR3, the full variable domain is DAGVTQSPTHLIKTRGQQVTLRCSPISGHKSVSWYQQVLGQGPQFIFQYYEKEERGRGNFPDRFSARQFPNYSSELNVNALLLGDSALYLCASSLLRGYEQYFGPGTRLTVT.

The rearrangement uses TRBV2 and TRBJ1-2, with D uncertain. Germline CDR1 reads SNHLY; CDR2 reads FYNNEI. The V and J ends lost 2 bases and 4 bases respectively, with 14 bases between them. The CDR3 extends over 15 amino acids. DNA of the CDR3: TGTGCCAGCAGTGAAAGGGTAGAAGGGTTCTATGGCTACACCTTC. Its protein product is CASSERVEGFYGYTF. The whole variable domain, filled in from reference TRBV2 and TRBJ1-2, reads EPEVTQTPSHQVTQMGQEVILRCVPISNHLYFYWYRQILGQKVEFLVSFYNNEISEKSEIFDDQFSVERPDGSNFTLKIRSTKLEDSAMYFCASSERVEGFYGYTFGSGTRLTVV.

This sequence joins TRBV20-1 and TRBJ2-1, with D tentatively TRBD1 (5 bases). CDR1 and CDR2 from the germline V gene are DFQATT and SNEGSKA (reference sequence). Trimming left V 3 bases short and J 6 bases short, with 9 bases between. The CDR3 length is 12 residues. In nucleotides, the CDR3 is TGCAGTGCTAGTATGGGGCCCAATGAGCAGTTCTTC. Its translation is CSASMGPNEQFF.

The sample holds a few counts of this clonotype. The chain employs TRBV5-1 and TRBJ1-2; 11 bases fit TRBD1. This CDR3 spans 14 amino acids. The junction had 7 bases not matched to a gene; V was cut back by 4 bases and J by 8 bases. Germline V gene sequence: CDR1 SGHRS, CDR2 YFSETQ. The CDR3 region is CASSLGTGGLGYTF. CDR3 sequence (DNA): TGCGCCAGCAGCCTCGGGACAGGGGGACTAGGCTACACCTTC.

The rearrangement uses TRBV7-2 and TRBJ2-1; TRBD1 aligns across 8 bases. CDR1 and CDR2 (germline): SGHTA, FQGNSA. Trimming at V came to 5 bases and at J to 4 bases, leaving 10 bases not matched to a gene. The CDR3 loop spans 16 amino acids. The CDR3 DNA reads as TGTGCCAGCAGCCCGAGGGACAGGCAGGGGTACAATGAGCAGTTCTTC. This sequence encodes CASSPRDRQGYNEQFF.

V and J are TRBV11-2 and TRBJ1-5; D gene unclear. Trimming shortened V by 1 base and J by 5 bases, and 15 bases separated the two germline ends. The CDR3 sequence is 16 residues long. Germline CDR1 is SGHAT and CDR2 is FQNNGV. The CDR3 region is CASSLVAGAYYQPQHF. The DNA of the CDR3 is TGTGCCAGCAGCTTAGTTGCAGGCGCCTACTATCAGCCCCAGCATTTT.

The chain joins TRBV6-1 to TRBJ1-2; TRBD1 agrees at 11 bases. J gave up 7 bases and V 6 bases, and 7 bases lay outside the gene matches. This CDR3 region has 14 residues. Germline values: CDR1 MNHNS, CDR2 SASEGT. The CDR3 spells CASRSTDRGPGYTF. CDR3 nucleotide sequence: TGTGCCAGCAGATCGACGGACAGGGGGCCTGGCTACACCTTC.

This clonotype appeared a few times. The CDR3 region has the DNA TGTGCCATCAGCGTCGACAGTAACAATGAGCAGTTCTTC. It specifies CAISVDSNNEQFF. The rearrangement uses TRBV10-3 and TRBJ2-1, with D possibly being TRBD1 (5 bases). The length of the CDR3 is 13 residues. CDR1 and CDR2 (germline): ENHRY, SYGVKD. V was shortened by 6 bases and J by 5 bases, with 11 bases between the two germline ends.

The CDR3 protein is CASSSHLAGASYNEQFF. The CDR3 DNA reads TGCGCCAGCAGCTCACACCTAGCGGGAGCTAGCTACAATGAGCAGTTCTTC. The rearrangement uses TRBV5-1 and TRBJ2-1; 10 nucleotides match TRBD2. Germline CDR1 reads SGHRS; CDR2 reads YFSETQ. Unmatched junction bases numbered 9, after V lost 3 bases and J lost 3 bases. The CDR3 sequence is 17 residues long.

This clonotype showed up just a few times. This chain uses TRBV6-1 with TRBJ2-5; the D is unclear. The V gene lost 5 bases and the J gene lost 4 bases, with 14 bases spanning the gap. Germline V gene data show CDR1 as MNHNS and CDR2 as SASEGT. The length of the CDR3 is 14 residues. The DNA for the CDR3 is TGTGCCAGCAGTATAATTAAGGGTGGAGAGACCCAGTACTTC. Its translation is CASSIIKGGETQYF.

The sample holds many counts of this clonotype. The rearrangement joins TRBV27 to TRBJ1-1; 7 bases are shared with TRBD1. The germline V gene has CDR1 MNHEY and CDR2 SMNVEV (reference sequence). V lost 8 bases and J lost 5; bases outside the gene matches: 8. This CDR3 has 13 residues. The CDR3 sequence is CASRRSGGTEAFF. The CDR3, as DNA: TGTGCCAGCCGGCGATCAGGGGGGACTGAAGCTTTCTTT.

This rearrangement joins TRBV24-1 to TRBJ2-1, with 11 bases matching TRBD1. The CDR3 is 13 residues long. The V and J ends lost 7 bases and 9 bases, in that order; junction bases with no gene match: 4. Germline CDR1 KGHDR, CDR2 SFDVKD. CDR3 residues: CATRGQGGGEQFF. DNA for the CDR3: TGTGCCACCAGGGGACAGGGGGGAGGTGAGCAGTTCTTC.

This clonotype was counted between two and nine times. The chain uses TRBV9 and TRBJ1-1; D is unresolved. With 0 bases removed from V and 1 base from J, the gap between germline ends came to 7 bases. CDR3 length equals 14 residues. The germline gives CDR1 SGDLS, CDR2 YYNGEE. The CDR3, as DNA: TGTGCCAGCAGCGTAGGGGCAGCGAACACTGAAGCTTTCTTT. Its protein product is CASSVGAANTEAFF. Combining the CDR3 with reference TRBV9 and TRBJ1-1 gives the whole variable domain DSGVTQTPKHLITATGQRVTLRCSPRSGDLSVYWYQQSLDQGLQFLIQYYNGEERAKGNILERFSAQQFPDLHSELNLSSLELGDSALYFCASSVGAANTEAFFGQGTRLTVV.

This chain uses TRBV3-1 with TRBJ1-1; D remains ambiguous. The germline CDR1 and CDR2 sequences are LGHDT and YNNKEL (reference sequence). Trimming shortened V by 2 bases and J by 0 bases, and 7 bases separated the two germline ends. This CDR3 is 14 amino acids long. The CDR3 is CASSQRGMNTEAFF. For the CDR3, the DNA is TGTGCCAGCAGCCAACGAGGGATGAACACTGAAGCTTTCTTT.

The chain links TRBV20-1 to TRBJ1-2, with D perhaps matching TRBD1 (6 bases). From germline, CDR1 is DFQATT and CDR2 SNEGSKA (reference sequence). The CDR3 covers 13 residues. Trimming removed 5 bases at V and 1 base at J, with 11 bases between. Here the CDR3 reads CSAGDTINYGYTF. The CDR3 nucleotides are TGCAGTGCTGGGGACACGATTAACTATGGCTACACCTTC.